This T cell receptor beta chain was found in a study of CD8 T cells in Susac syndrome. RNA in amounts of about 0.5 to 1 ug was reverse transcribed with random hexamers. Amplification of TCR beta CDR3 across 54 Vbeta and 13 Jbeta was performed with immunoSEQ multiplex PCR. MiXCR, run by TCRdb on the immunoSEQ multiplex PCR reads, gives a single entry per CDR3 protein. The data show around 270,000 distinct CDR3 sequences, roughly 85% seen once. The CDR3 extends over 15 amino acids. Germline lookup yields CDR1 ENHRY and CDR2 SYGVKD. The V gene lost 8 bases and the J gene lost 1 base, with 17 bases spanning the gap.

This receptor was taken from a human donor with multiple sclerosis. Sequenced sample: CD8+ T cells from PBMCs. The chain couples TRBV10-3 to TRBJ1-2; no clear D. The CDR3 DNA is TGTGCCATCGCTCCGTTTAGGGTTTTTAACTATGGCTACACCTTC. This codes for CAIAPFRVFNYGYTF.